Listed below are T cell receptor beta chains from one sample, sequenced in a study of regulatory T cells in long-lasting Graves disease. TCRdb fed the multiplex PCR reads into MiXCR, producing one record per CDR3 protein. The sample contains around 400,000 distinct CDR3 sequences, 23% of which appear only once. Source: peripheral blood mononuclear cells (PBMCs), taken when the disease was refractory, from a patient treated with antithyroid drugs. The receptors were gathered from a female donor with Graves disease. The CDR3 runs from the conserved cysteine through the conserved F or W. D genes are given only for firm matches. Part of the rows lack a size; the others show once, few, many or a class for expanded clones.

>TRBJ2-7|16|few|TRBV5-1|TRBD1
TGTGCCAGCAGCTTGGGAGCGACAGGGGTACTATACGAGCAGTACTTC
CASSLGATGVLYEQYF
>TRBJ1-1|13|few|TRBV30|NA
TGTGCCTGGAGTCAATCCCCGGGGACTGAAGCTTTCTTT
CAWSQSPGTEAFF
>TRBJ2-2|14|NA|TRBV11-2|NA
TGTGCCACCCTAAACTATCTAAACACCGGGGAGCTGTTTTTT
CATLNYLNTGELFF
>TRBJ2-4|17|NA|TRBV20-1|NA
TGCAGTGCTAGAGAAACGAGACAACCGTTAGCCAAAAACATTCAGTACTTC
CSARETRQPLAKNIQYF
>TRBJ2-7|15|NA|TRBV13|TRBD1
TGTGCCAGCAGCTTAGGAAGACAGGGGAATATCGAGCAGTACTTC
CASSLGRQGNIEQYF
>TRBJ1-2|14|few|TRBV24-1|NA
TGTGCCACCAGTGATTTTTCCAGCCGAGATGGCTACACCTTC
CATSDFSSRDGYTF
>TRBJ1-2|14|many|TRBV28|NA
TGTGCCAGCAGCCGCGCCGCGGGGGCATCTGGCTACACCTTC
CASSRAAGASGYTF
>TRBJ2-7|13|NA|TRBV5-6|NA
TGTGCCAGCAGCTCAAAGTTATCCTACGAGCAGTACTTC
CASSSKLSYEQYF
>TRBJ2-5|17|few|TRBV10-3|TRBD2
TGTGCCACCCAAGGGAGGACAGCGGGAGGGCCTAAAGAGACCCAGTACTTC
CATQGRTAGGPKETQYF
>TRBJ2-2|15|NA|TRBV30|TRBD1
TGTGCCTGGAGTGTTGGACAGGTGTCCACCGGGGAGCTGTTTTTT
CAWSVGQVSTGELFF
>TRBJ1-2|16|NA|TRBV3-1|NA
TGTGCCAGCAGCCTTTCCGGGGCCGATACTAACTATGGCTACACCTTC
CASSLSGADTNYGYTF
>TRBJ1-1|16|NA|TRBV4-3|TRBD1
TGCGCCAGCAGCCAAGGCTTAACAGGGGGAATCACTGAAGCTTTCTTT
CASSQGLTGGITEAFF
>TRBJ2-1|13|few|TRBV11-2|NA
TGTGCCAGCAGCTTAGAGTATAGCCATGAGCAGTTCTTC
CASSLEYSHEQFF
>TRBJ2-7|14|few|TRBV7-9|TRBD1
TGTGCCAGCAGCTTAGCCGCGACAGGGGATGAGCAGTACTTC
CASSLAATGDEQYF
>TRBJ1-1|14|many|TRBV7-2|NA
TGTGCCAGCAGCATCGCGGGAGGCAACACTGAAGCTTTCTTT
CASSIAGGNTEAFF
>TRBJ2-5|12|few|TRBV29-1|NA
TGCAGCACCGACCTGTTCTTGGAGACCCAGTACTTC
CSTDLFLETQYF
>TRBJ1-2|13|NA|TRBV11-2|NA
TGTGCCAGCAGCTTAGCGGGGGGTGTTGGCTACACCTTC
CASSLAGGVGYTF
>TRBJ2-7|14|few|TRBV10-3|TRBD2
TGTGCCATCAGTGAGAGTGGGAGGGCCAACGAGCAGTACTTC
CAISESGRANEQYF
>TRBJ2-7|15|many|TRBV29-1|TRBD1
TGCAGCGTTGACAACGGGGGATTAGACAGGGGAGAGCAGTACTTC
CSVDNGGLDRGEQYF
>TRBJ2-7|15|many|TRBV28|TRBD2
TGTGCCAGCAGTCGGGGTGCGGGAGGTTCCTACGAGCAGTACTTC
CASSRGAGGSYEQYF
>TRBJ1-1|17|many|TRBV27|NA
TGTGCCAGCAGTTTAGGGAAGAGGGGGGCGGATGGCACTGAAGCTTTCTTT
CASSLGKRGADGTEAFF
>TRBJ1-2|13|many|TRBV29-1|TRBD1
TGCAGCGTGGGGAGGGGGCGCCCCTACGGCTACACCTTC
CSVGRGRPYGYTF
>TRBJ1-5|15|NA|TRBV5-5|TRBD1
TGTGCCAGCAGAAGGACAGGGGTAGGGAATCAGCCCCAGCATTTT
CASRRTGVGNQPQHF
>TRBJ1-5|14|few|TRBV25-1|NA
TGTGCCAGCAGCCCCTCAGATAGCAATCAGCCCCAGCATTTT
CASSPSDSNQPQHF
>TRBJ1-2|14|many|TRBV10-3|NA
TGTGCCATCAGTGAGCGCCAGGAGACAGATGGCTACACCTTC
CAISERQETDGYTF
>TRBJ1-2|16|many|TRBV2|TRBD1
TGTGCCAGCAGGGGTCCAATCCTGGACAGGTTCTATGGCTACACCTTC
CASRGPILDRFYGYTF
>TRBJ1-4|15|few|TRBV25-1|TRBD1
TGTGCCAGCAGTGCGACAGGGCAGTCGAGGGAAAAACTGTTTTTT
CASSATGQSREKLFF
>TRBJ1-3|12|many|TRBV12-3/TRBV12-4|NA
TGTGCCAGCAGTACGGGGGGAAACACCATATATTTT
CASSTGGNTIYF
>TRBJ1-2|13|many|TRBV6-1|TRBD1
TGTGCCAGTCGGACAGGGATGGTATATGGCTACACCTTC
CASRTGMVYGYTF
>TRBJ1-5|15|few|TRBV7-8|NA
TGTGCCAGCAGCCAAGTAGAGGGCATGAATCAGCCCCAGCATTTT
CASSQVEGMNQPQHF
>TRBJ2-7|14|NA|TRBV14|TRBD2
TGTGCCAGCAGCCAAAGGACTAGCCTCTACGAGCAGTACTTC
CASSQRTSLYEQYF
>TRBJ2-1|17|once|TRBV30|TRBD2
TGTGCCTGGAGTTCCAGACTAGCTCGAGGGTTCACACATGAGCAGTTCTTC
CAWSSRLARGFTHEQFF
>TRBJ1-5|14|many|TRBV12-3/TRBV12-4|TRBD1
TGTGCCAGCAGTGCGACAGGGACGTCTAGGCCCCAGCATTTT
CASSATGTSRPQHF
>TRBJ2-5|15|NA|TRBV9|NA
TGTGCCAGCAGCGAGGGGGACCACCTCCGAGAGACCCAGTACTTC
CASSEGDHLRETQYF
>TRBJ2-2|13|NA|TRBV3-1|TRBD1
TGTGCCACCAGACAGGGGGCGGCCGGGGAGCTGTTTTTT
CATRQGAAGELFF
>TRBJ1-1|14|NA|TRBV19|TRBD1
TGTGCCAGTCTTGACAGGGCGACCAACACTGAAGCTTTCTTT
CASLDRATNTEAFF
>TRBJ1-6|15|few|TRBV18|TRBD1
TGTGCCAGCTCACCCTCCGGGACAGGGAATTCACCCCTCCACTTT
CASSPSGTGNSPLHF
>TRBJ2-7|14|NA|TRBV15|NA
TGTGCCACCAGCAGAAGGGGCCAGACCTACGAGCAGTACTTC
CATSRRGQTYEQYF
>TRBJ2-5|14|few|TRBV6-1|TRBD2
TGTGCCAGCACCCCGGGAGGGATCGGAGAGACCCAGTACTTC
CASTPGGIGETQYF
>TRBJ2-7|13|many|TRBV2|NA
TGTGCCAGCAGTGTGGGCAGGGGCAACGAGCAGTACTTC
CASSVGRGNEQYF
>TRBJ1-4|14|few|TRBV6-1|NA
TGTGCCAGCACCGCAGGGCAATCTAATGAAAAACTGTTTTTT
CASTAGQSNEKLFF
>TRBJ1-2|14|few|TRBV4-1|NA
TGCGCCAGCAGCCAAGGAACCCTTTCGGATGGCTACACCTTC
CASSQGTLSDGYTF
>TRBJ1-1|14|many|TRBV2|TRBD1
TGTGCCAGCAGTGATCCCACACAGGGGGCTGTGGCTTTCTTT
CASSDPTQGAVAFF
>TRBJ1-1|16|NA|TRBV4-1|NA
TGCGCCAGCAGCCAAGGATGGCCCGGAGGGTTCACTGAAGCTTTCTTT
CASSQGWPGGFTEAFF
>TRBJ1-1|20|many|TRBV28|NA
TGTGCCAGCAGTTCCCTCCGGTTGACCCGTCCGTCGAGGCGGGACACTGAAGCTTTCTTT
CASSSLRLTRPSRRDTEAFF
>TRBJ1-3|17|few|TRBV20-1|NA
TGCAGTGCTAGAGCTCGAGGGACCGCTTTCTCTGGAAACACCATATATTTT
CSARARGTAFSGNTIYF
>TRBJ2-7|15|few|TRBV2|TRBD1
TGTGCCAGCAGTTATACCGGGACAGGGGCTAACGAGCAGTACTTC
CASSYTGTGANEQYF
>TRBJ1-4|14|NA|TRBV15|NA
TGTGCCACGGGATGGCCGAAGGGACGGGAAAAACTGTTTTTT
CATGWPKGREKLFF
>TRBJ1-1|13|few|TRBV20-1|NA
TGCAGTGCTAGGCCCCCCTCCTACACTGAAGCTTTCTTT
CSARPPSYTEAFF
>TRBJ1-5|13|few|TRBV20-1|NA
TGCAGTGTAGGGGGACCTGGCAATCAGCCCCAGCATTTT
CSVGGPGNQPQHF
>TRBJ1-5|13|many|TRBV7-2|NA
TGTGCCAGCAGCTTAGCTGAGTCTTGGCCCCAGCATTTT
CASSLAESWPQHF
>TRBJ2-5|15|once|TRBV5-1|NA
TGCGCCAGCAGCAGGGAGGTAGGACCCCAAGAGACCCAGTACTTC
CASSREVGPQETQYF
>TRBJ2-2|17|few|TRBV6-1|NA
TGTGCCAGCCTCAGGGCCGGGCAGGGGTGGAACACCGGGGAGCTGTTTTTT
CASLRAGQGWNTGELFF
>TRBJ2-7|13|few|TRBV29-1|NA
TGCAGCGCTGGGTTAAGGGGTTCCTACGAGCAGTACTTC
CSAGLRGSYEQYF
>TRBJ1-2|11|many|TRBV28|NA
TGTGCCAGCCTCGGGGGGGATGGCTACACCTTC
CASLGGDGYTF
>TRBJ1-1|13|few|TRBV6-1|NA
TGTGCCAGCGTAGCTAACCTGGGGACTGAAGCTTTCTTT
CASVANLGTEAFF
>TRBJ1-4|18|few|TRBV5-1|NA
TGCGCCAGCAGCTTGGGCACGGATTTCAGGGGCACTAATGAAAAACTGTTTTTT
CASSLGTDFRGTNEKLFF